One and the same sample provided the 5 T cell receptor beta chains below, sequenced in a study of blood T cell repertoires in COVID-19. Clones were read by immunoSEQ multiplex PCR, and TCRdb kept only the in-frame ones, dropping some. The sample yields more than 90,000 clones, roughly 86% seen once. The sample taken for sequencing was peripheral blood. The origin of the receptors is a middle-aged man with acute or convalescent COVID-19.

The chain links TRBV6-5 to TRBJ2-1; TRBD2 is a possible D gene (6 bases). CDR1 is MNHEY, CDR2 SVGAGI, per germline. The CDR3 totals 15 residues. V was trimmed by 2 bases and J by 2 bases, leaving 10 bases between them. The CDR3 nucleotides are TGTGCCAGCAGTTACGGGTGGGAGGCCTACAATGAGCAGTTCTTC. This sequence encodes CASSYGWEAYNEQFF.

The gene calls are TRBV5-1 and TRBJ1-3; D is possibly TRBD1 (6 bases). The CDR3 contains 15 residues. Trimming removed 0 bases at V and 10 bases at J, with 17 bases between. Germline V gene data show CDR1 as SGHRS and CDR2 as YFSETQ. Here the CDR3 reads CASSLEQGKPGTIYF. The DNA of the CDR3 is TGCGCCAGCAGCTTGGAACAGGGAAAGCCGGGTACCATATATTTT.

This sequence joins TRBV6-6 and TRBJ2-1, with no clear D. Germline V CDR1 and CDR2: MNHNY, SVGAGI (reference sequence). With 0 bases removed from V and 6 bases from J, the gap between germline ends came to 6 bases. This CDR3 is 13 amino acids long. As DNA, the CDR3 is TGTGCCAGCAGTTACTCGATAGCCAATGAGCAGTTCTTC. It specifies CASSYSIANEQFF.

This clone was seen once. The sample has other DNA sequences that encode this CDR3 too. This chain links TRBV5-1 with TRBJ1-2; no clear D. The germline V gene encodes CDR1 SGHRS and CDR2 YFSETQ. V lost 0 bases and J 5 bases, leaving 8 bases between the germline ends. This CDR3 is 13 amino acids long. CDR3 region: CASSLGRLYGYTF. The CDR3 DNA reads TGCGCCAGCAGCTTGGGCAGACTTTATGGCTACACCTTC. The full variable domain, rest sourced from reference TRBV5-1 and TRBJ1-2, is KAGVTQTPRYLIKTRGQQVTLSCSPISGHRSVSWYQQTPGQGLQFLFEYFSETQRNKGNFPGRFSGRQFSNSRSEMNVSTLELGDSALYLCASSLGRLYGYTFGSGTRLTVV.

V is TRBV30 and J is TRBJ1-1; D ambiguous. This CDR3 region has 15 residues. CDR1 and CDR2 (germline): GTSNPN, SVGIG (reference sequence). V dropped 2 bases and J dropped 2 bases, with 15 bases sitting between them. The CDR3 coding sequence is TGTGCCTGGAGTATGGCAGGAAGGTCAAACACTGAAGCTTTCTTT. It codes for CAWSMAGRSNTEAFF.